These 13 T cell receptor beta chains were sequenced from one sample in a study of shared clonotypes between healthy human individuals. TCRdb's table, derived via immunoSEQ multiplex PCR, lists solely in-frame clones and lacks some. The data contain about 480,000 clones, roughly 85% of them seen just once; the ten biggest clones take up about an eighth. The source material was PBMCs. The source of these receptors is a middle-aged woman in good health. Some clones in this sample may be carry-over from other donors' samples.

This chain connects TRBV11-2 to TRBJ1-2; the D gene is possibly TRBD1 (5 bases). The V end was cut by 0 bases, the J end by 8 bases, with 10 bases between. From germline, CDR1 is SGHAT and CDR2 FQNNGV. This CDR3 is 13 amino acids long. CDR3 protein: CASSLDAGRGYTF. CDR3 nucleotide sequence: TGTGCCAGCAGCTTAGATGCAGGGCGAGGCTACACCTTC.

The chain couples TRBV6-5 to TRBJ1-5; 9 bases line up with TRBD1. CDR3 length: 15 amino acids. CDR1 MNHEY and CDR2 SVGAGI come from the germline V gene. After removal of 6 bases from V and 3 bases from J, the junction contained 6 bases not matched to a gene. CDR3 bases: TGTGCCAGCAGCCCGACAGGGGGTACCAATCAGCCCCAGCATTTT. Translation: CASSPTGGTNQPQHF.

J is TRBJ2-5 and V is TRBV11-3, with D perhaps TRBD1 (5 bases). Germline-derived CDR1 and CDR2 are SGHNT and YENEEA. This CDR3 is built from 14 residues. The germline V and J ends were trimmed by 2 bases and 2 bases, with 9 bases remaining between them. CDR3 DNA sequence: TGTGCCAGCAGCTTATACTCAGGGCAAGAGACCCAGTACTTC. Amino acids: CASSLYSGQETQYF.

V and J are TRBV30 and TRBJ2-5; the D gene could be TRBD1 or TRBD2 (5 bases each). V lost 5 bases and J lost 5, with 15 bases in between. CDR3 length: 13 amino acids. CDR1 and CDR2 (germline): GTSNPN, SVGIG (reference sequence). The CDR3 coding sequence is TGTGCCTGGTCCACGGGGACGGCGGAGACCCAGTACTTC. This translates into CAWSTGTAETQYF.

The chain recombines TRBV27 with TRBJ2-1; 8 bases are a match to TRBD2. The CDR3 length is 15 residues. Germline-derived CDR1 and CDR2 are MNHEY and SMNVEV (reference sequence). The trim removed 5 bases at V and 9 bases at J, leaving 12 bases unmatched. CDR3 bases: TGTGCCAGCAGTCGGTCGGCGGGGGGATTTGGTGAGCAGTTCTTC. This encodes CASSRSAGGFGEQFF.

The sample holds one count of this clone. DNA for the CDR3: TGTGCCAGCAGTGTACAGACAATTTCCTACGAGCAGTACTTC. Translating gives CASSVQTISYEQYF. The V gene is TRBV2, the J gene TRBJ2-7; the D is unclear. Germline assignment: CDR1 SNHLY and CDR2 FYNNEI. The V end lost 4 bases, the J end lost 1 base, and 11 bases lay between the germline ends. The CDR3 is made up of 14 amino acids.

This clone was counted between two and nine times. The V call is TRBV15, the J call TRBJ1-5, with D perhaps TRBD1 (5 bases). V lost 2 bases to trimming and J lost 6 bases, with 14 bases between them. The CDR3 covers 15 residues. The germline gives CDR1 LNHNV, CDR2 YYDKDF (reference sequence). CDR3 coding DNA: TGTGCCACCAGCAGAAAGGCGGAAGGGACTCAGCCCCAGCATTTT. It encodes CATSRKAEGTQPQHF.

The chain combines TRBV28 with TRBJ2-3; TRBD1 might be the D (6 bases). Deletions cut 5 bases from V and 2 bases from J, with 14 bases between. Looked up from germline, CDR1 is MDHEN and CDR2 is SYDVKM. The CDR3 length is 15 residues. The CDR3 loop reads CASSPGTPYTDTQYF. CDR3 DNA: TGTGCCAGCAGTCCCGGGACACCGTACACAGATACGCAGTATTTT.

This chain joins TRBV10-2 and TRBJ2-6, with TRBD1 matching over 9 bases. V lost 2 bases to trimming and J lost 0 bases; unmatched junction nucleotides: 2. Germline loops: CDR1 WSHSY, CDR2 SAAADI. The CDR3 loop spans 17 amino acids. The CDR3 DNA is TGCGCCAGCAGTGAGGGACAGGGGAGCTCTGGGGCCAACGTCCTGACTTTC. Encoded protein: CASSEGQGSSGANVLTF.

This clone appeared many times. The chain links TRBV28 to TRBJ2-7, with 7 bases fitting TRBD1. Germline values: CDR1 MDHEN, CDR2 SYDVKM. The trim removed 2 bases at V and 2 bases at J, leaving 3 bases unmatched. The CDR3 is 14 amino acids. The DNA for the CDR3 is TGTGCCAGCAGTTTAATAGGGGGCCCCTACGAGCAGTACTTC. Translated, it gives CASSLIGGPYEQYF.

The chain joins TRBV7-8 to TRBJ2-7; 8 nucleotides match TRBD2. CDR1 and CDR2 (germline): SGHVS, FQNEAQ. CDR3 length: 12 residues. Trimming cost V 4 bases and J 6 bases; bases outside gene matches: 2. The CDR3 region has the DNA TGTGCCAGCAGCTCCGGACTAGCCGAGCAGTACTTC. It is translated as CASSSGLAEQYF.

This clone was counted between two and nine times. The chain links TRBV7-2 to TRBJ1-5, with TRBD1 identical over 9 bases. Per germline, CDR1 SGHTA and CDR2 FQGNSA. V shed 1 base and J 5 bases; nucleotides not matched to a gene: 3. There are 15 residues in the CDR3. Written as DNA, the CDR3 is TGTGCCAGCAGCTTAGGGGGACAGGGCCATCAGCCCCAGCATTTT. Amino acids: CASSLGGQGHQPQHF.

The chain carries TRBV4-1 and TRBJ2-3, with 12 bases matching TRBD2. CDR1 is MGHRA, CDR2 YSYEKL, per germline. With 4 bases clipped from V and 3 bases from J, the junction kept 5 bases outside the gene matches. There are 16 residues in the CDR3. In DNA, the CDR3 is TGCGCCAGCAGCCGGACTAGCGGGGCACAAACAGATACGCAGTATTTT. Translating gives CASSRTSGAQTDTQYF.